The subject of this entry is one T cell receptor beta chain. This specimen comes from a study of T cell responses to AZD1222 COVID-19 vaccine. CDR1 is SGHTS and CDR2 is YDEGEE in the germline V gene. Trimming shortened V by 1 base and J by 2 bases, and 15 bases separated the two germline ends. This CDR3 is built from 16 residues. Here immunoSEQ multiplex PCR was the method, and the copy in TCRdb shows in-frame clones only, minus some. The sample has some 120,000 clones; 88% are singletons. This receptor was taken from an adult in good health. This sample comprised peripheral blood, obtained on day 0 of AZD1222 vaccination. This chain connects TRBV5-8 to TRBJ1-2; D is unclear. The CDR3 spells CASSLIFEWENYGYTF. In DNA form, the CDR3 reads TGTGCCAGCAGCTTGATTTTTGAGTGGGAGAACTATGGCTACACCTTC.